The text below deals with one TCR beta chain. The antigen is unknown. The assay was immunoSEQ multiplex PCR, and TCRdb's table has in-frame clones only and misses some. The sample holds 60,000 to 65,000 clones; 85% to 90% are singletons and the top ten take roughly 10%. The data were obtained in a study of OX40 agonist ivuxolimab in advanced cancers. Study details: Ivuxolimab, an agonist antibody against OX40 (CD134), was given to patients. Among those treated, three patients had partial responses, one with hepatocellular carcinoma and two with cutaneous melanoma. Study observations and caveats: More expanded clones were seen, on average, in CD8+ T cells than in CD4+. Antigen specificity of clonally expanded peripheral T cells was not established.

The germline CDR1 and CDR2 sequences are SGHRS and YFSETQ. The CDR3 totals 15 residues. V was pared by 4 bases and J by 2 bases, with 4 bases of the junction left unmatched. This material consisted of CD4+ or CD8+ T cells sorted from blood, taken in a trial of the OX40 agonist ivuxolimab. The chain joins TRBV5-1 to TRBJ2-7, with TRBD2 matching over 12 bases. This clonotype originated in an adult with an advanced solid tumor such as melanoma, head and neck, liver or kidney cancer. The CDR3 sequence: CASSGSSGRAYEQYF. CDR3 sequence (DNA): TGCGCCAGCAGCGGGTCTAGCGGGAGGGCCTACGAGCAGTACTTC.